The 21 T cell receptor beta chains below were found in one sample sequenced in a study of graft-versus-host responses after intestinal transplantation. Profiled with immunoSEQ multiplex PCR; TCRdb holds only in-frame clones, not every one. The sample holds about 97,000 clones; more than 80% are singletons and the top ten take approximately 16%. This specimen was PBMCs, taken 450 to 460 days after intestinal transplant. The receptors originated from a human patient who received an intestinal transplant, so some T cells may come from the graft donor.

This sequence joins TRBV29-1 and TRBJ1-2; D gene unclear. The germline gives CDR1 SQVTM, CDR2 ANQGSEA. This CDR3 comprises 13 residues. The V end lost 4 bases, the J end lost 5 bases, and 14 bases lay between the germline ends. The CDR3 region is CSVGAPGLYGYTF. Written as DNA, the CDR3 is TGCAGCGTTGGGGCCCCTGGGTTGTATGGCTACACCTTC.

For the CDR3, the DNA is TGTGCCAGCAGCTTATCCCACGAGCAGTACTTC. Translating gives CASSLSHEQYF. This chain links TRBV11-2 with TRBJ2-7; D remains unclear. V gave up 2 bases and J gave up 5 bases, with 4 bases separating them. CDR3 length: 11 amino acids. Germline lookup yields CDR1 SGHAT and CDR2 FQNNGV. The entire variable domain, with the rest obtained from reference TRBV11-2 and TRBJ2-7, is as follows: EAGVAQSPRYKIIEKRQSVAFWCNPISGHATLYWYQQILGQGPKLLIQFQNNGVVDDSQLPKDRFSAERLKGVDSTLKIQPAKLEDSAVYLCASSLSHEQYFGPGTRLTVT.

The CDR3 nucleotides are TGTGCCAGCTCTCTCACAGGGGGGTTGGATCAGCCCCAGCATTTT. Translation: CASSLTGGLDQPQHF. V and J are TRBV18 and TRBJ1-5, with TRBD1 matching over 8 bases. The junction had 9 bases not matched to a gene; V was cut back by 6 bases and J by 5 bases. This CDR3 contains 15 residues. Germline CDR1 KGHSH, CDR2 LQKENI.

J is TRBJ2-1 and V is TRBV9; D not certain. Trimming pared 0 bases from V and 10 bases from J, leaving 11 bases between. Germline V gene sequence: CDR1 SGDLS, CDR2 YYNGEE. The CDR3 has 13 amino acids. The CDR3 DNA reads as TGTGCCAGCAGCGTAGGGCCCCAAGTCGAGCAGTTCTTC. Amino acid sequence: CASSVGPQVEQFF.

The V gene is TRBV19, the J gene TRBJ1-1, with a weak D call TRBD1 (6 bases). V was cut by 2 bases and J by 4 bases, with 14 bases left in between. The CDR3 consists of 15 residues. The germline V gene has CDR1 LNHDA and CDR2 SQIVND (reference sequence). The CDR3 nucleotides read TGTGCCAGTAGTATAAGGGGGGGCAGTGGCACTGAAGCTTTCTTT. Translated, it gives CASSIRGGSGTEAFF.

This clone has just a few counts. This chain links TRBV9 with TRBJ1-2; D unresolved. This CDR3 comprises 12 residues. Between the trimmed V and J ends, which lost 3 bases and 7 bases, there was a span of 10 bases. In germline, CDR1 is SGDLS, CDR2 YYNGEE. This CDR3 reads CASSAARLGYTF. The DNA for the CDR3 is TGTGCCAGCAGCGCGGCGCGGCTTGGCTACACCTTC.

This chain links TRBV19 with TRBJ1-1, with D possibly matching TRBD1 (6 bases). This CDR3 has 15 amino acids. Trimming removed 8 bases from V and 4 bases from J, with 20 bases in between. Germline V CDR1 and CDR2: LNHDA, SQIVND (reference sequence). CDR3 region: CASQFEGGAGTEAFF. Written as DNA, the CDR3 is TGTGCCAGTCAGTTCGAGGGGGGCGCCGGCACTGAAGCTTTCTTT.

The genes are TRBV5-6 and TRBJ2-1; TRBD1 is a possible D gene (6 bases). V was cut by 3 bases and J by 6 bases, with 16 bases left in between. Germline CDR1 SGHDT, CDR2 YYEEEE. The CDR3 is made up of 15 amino acids. Here the CDR3 reads CASSSWVQGSNEQFF. In DNA form, the CDR3 reads TGTGCCAGCAGCTCTTGGGTCCAGGGGAGCAATGAGCAGTTCTTC.

The V and J genes are TRBV5-1 and TRBJ2-5; 10 bases line up with TRBD2. The germline gives CDR1 SGHRS, CDR2 YFSETQ. CDR3 length: 15 amino acids. V lost 5 bases, J lost 4 bases, and 8 bases stayed unmatched. This CDR3 reads CASRLAAGGLETQYF. The DNA for the CDR3 is TGCGCCAGCAGGCTCGCAGCGGGGGGGCTAGAGACCCAGTACTTC.

The J gene is TRBJ2-5, the V gene TRBV2, with 8 bases lining up with TRBD1. The CDR3 has 14 amino acids. Germline V gene sequence: CDR1 SNHLY, CDR2 FYNNEI. With 7 bases clipped from V and 5 bases from J, the junction kept 9 bases outside the gene matches. In DNA form, the CDR3 reads TGTGCCAGCACCCCGGACAGGGCGGCGGAGACCCAGTACTTC. Translating it yields CASTPDRAAETQYF.

The chain links TRBV10-3 to TRBJ1-4; TRBD1 matches 9 bases. Trimming removed 2 bases from V and 7 bases from J; junction bases left unmatched: 5. CDR3 length equals 15 residues. Germline V gene data show CDR1 as ENHRY and CDR2 as SYGVKD. CDR3 nucleotide sequence: TGTGCCATCAGTGAGAGGACAGGGGTGGGTGAAAAACTGTTTTTT. It translates to CAISERTGVGEKLFF.

The chain joins TRBV6-4 to TRBJ1-2; unclear D gene. CDR1 is MRHNA, CDR2 SNTAGT, per germline. The CDR3 totals 15 residues. The V end was cut by 2 bases, the J end by 3 bases, with 13 bases between. The CDR3 DNA follows: TGTGCCAGCAGTGACGGCCGGGGAGGTGACTATGGCTACACCTTC. The encoded protein is CASSDGRGGDYGYTF.

CDR3 coding DNA: TGTGCCAGCAGCTTGGACCAGCGTTTAGGCTATGGCTACACCTTC. This codes for CASSLDQRLGYGYTF. The chain carries TRBV5-4 and TRBJ1-2; D ambiguous. V lost 0 bases and J lost 4, with 13 bases in between. CDR1 SGHNT and CDR2 YYREEE come from the germline V gene (reference sequence). The CDR3 contains 15 residues. Full variable domain (rest looked up from reference TRBV5-4 and TRBJ1-2): ETGVTQSPTHLIKTRGQQVTLRCSSQSGHNTVSWYQQALGQGPQFIFQYYREEENGRGNFPPRFSGLQFPNYSSELNVNALELDDSALYLCASSLDQRLGYGYTFGSGTRLTVV.

V gene TRBV6-4 combines with J gene TRBJ2-5; D call uncertain. Germline V gene data show CDR1 as MRHNA and CDR2 as SNTAGT. V was trimmed by 6 bases and J by 5 bases, leaving 13 bases between them. This CDR3 contains 13 residues. The CDR3 DNA sequence: TGTGCCAGCAGATGGACCACTCGGGAGACCCAGTACTTC. It specifies CASRWTTRETQYF.

This sequence joins TRBV7-9 and TRBJ1-5; TRBD1 is a possible D gene (6 bases). CDR3 length: 14 amino acids. The germline V gene has CDR1 SEHNR and CDR2 FQNEAQ (reference sequence). Trimming took 3 bases from V and 3 from J, leaving 9 bases between them. CDR3 sequence: CASSLGASNQPQHF. The CDR3 DNA follows: TGTGCCAGCAGCTTGGGGGCCTCCAATCAGCCCCAGCATTTT.

The chain uses TRBV27 and TRBJ2-4; no reliable D call. CDR1 is MNHEY, CDR2 SMNVEV, per germline (reference sequence). V was cut by 2 bases and J by 1 base, with 9 bases left in between. The CDR3 extends over 15 amino acids. CDR3 sequence: CASSLADWAKNIQYF. Written as DNA, the CDR3 is TGTGCCAGCAGTTTAGCCGACTGGGCCAAAAACATTCAGTACTTC.

The J gene is TRBJ1-2, the V gene TRBV9, with D possibly being TRBD1 (5 bases). This CDR3 has 14 amino acids. V lost 4 bases to trimming and J lost 1 base, with 11 bases between them. Germline V lookup: CDR1 SGDLS, CDR2 YYNGEE. The CDR3 here is CASSLQTVNYGYTF. Written as DNA, the CDR3 is TGTGCCAGCAGCCTCCAGACAGTTAACTATGGCTACACCTTC.

This clone was seen just once. The CDR3 is CASSLVGGYNYGYTF. The CDR3 nucleotides are TGTGCCAGCAGCTTAGTGGGGGGTTACAACTATGGCTACACCTTC. V is TRBV11-2 and J is TRBJ1-2, with D perhaps matching TRBD1 (5 bases). Per the germline V gene, CDR1 is SGHAT and CDR2 is FQNNGV. There are 15 residues in the CDR3. Trimming pared 1 base from V and 2 bases from J, leaving 11 bases between.

This clone was counted a single time. The V and J genes are TRBV7-9 and TRBJ2-1, with 9 bases aligning to TRBD1. Germline trimming cut 2 bases from V and 8 bases from J; bases unmatched to any gene: 7. CDR1 and CDR2 (germline): SEHNR, FQNEAQ (reference sequence). The CDR3 spans 15 residues. The CDR3 region is CASSLPPGQGYEQFF. The CDR3, as DNA: TGTGCCAGCAGCTTACCGCCGGGACAGGGATATGAGCAGTTCTTC. The variable domain in full, completed from reference TRBV7-9 and TRBJ2-1, reads DTGVSQNPRHKITKRGQNVTFRCDPISEHNRLYWYRQTLGQGPEFLTYFQNEAQLEKSRLLSDRFSAERPKGSFSTLEIQRTEQGDSAMYLCASSLPPGQGYEQFFGPGTRLTVL.

In this sample, this clone turned up a few times. This sample also contains other DNA sequences that code for the same CDR3. V usage is TRBV10-2 and J usage is TRBJ1-2; D is unresolved. The CDR3 spans 12 residues. V shed 6 bases and J shed 2 bases, with 7 bases lying between them. Germline assignment: CDR1 WSHSY and CDR2 SAAADI. CDR3 region: CASSPGNYGYTF. CDR3 DNA sequence: TGCGCCAGCAGCCCTGGGAACTATGGCTACACCTTC.

The sample holds one count of this clone. This chain uses TRBV7-9 with TRBJ2-5; TRBD1 might be the D (6 bases). CDR1 is SEHNR and CDR2 is FQNEAQ in the germline V gene (reference sequence). This CDR3 region has 16 residues. Trimming removed 2 bases at V and 5 bases at J, with 18 bases between. The CDR3 nucleotides read TGTGCCAGCAGCTTAACTGGGACACGCCGGCGGGAGACCCAGTACTTC. Translation: CASSLTGTRRRETQYF.